This paragraph covers one TCR beta chain sequence. The data were obtained in a study of blood T cell repertoires in COVID-19. Clones were sequenced by immunoSEQ multiplex PCR, and TCRdb holds only the in-frame ones, with some missing. The profile shows 400,000 to 550,000 clones, about 89% of them singletons. This CDR3 has 13 amino acids. V lost 5 bases to trimming and J lost 4 bases; unmatched junction nucleotides: 5. Germline-derived CDR1 and CDR2 are SGHTA and FQGTGA. The sequencing input was peripheral blood. The rearrangement uses TRBV7-3 and TRBJ2-7; 7 bases match TRBD1. This clonotype was sampled from a woman aged 25 to 39 with acute or convalescent COVID-19. The CDR3 DNA reads as TGTGCCAGCAGCCCCAGGGGGACGTACGAGCAGTACTTC. Amino acid sequence: CASSPRGTYEQYF.